Below are 7 T cell receptor beta chains sequenced from a single sample in a study of blood T cells in healthy people across ages. PCR was performed a second time for about 7 to 11 cycles using a sample-barcoded 5' primer and a J-beta primer mix. TCRdb reprocessed the 5' RACE reads via MiXCR and lists one record per CDR3 protein. The sample yields approximately 810,000 distinct CDR3 sequences, roughly 40% seen once. The sample was blood. The receptors come from a man between 18 and 35 years old in good health.

The chain couples TRBV9 to TRBJ2-4; TRBD1 might be the D (5 bases). The CDR3 consists of 14 residues. Germline V gene lookup returns CDR1 SGDLS and CDR2 YYNGEE. Trimming shortened V by 3 bases and J by 5 bases, and 12 bases separated the two germline ends. The CDR3 DNA reads TGTGCCAGCAGCGCCCCGGACAACGAAAACATTCAGTACTTC. Translating it yields CASSAPDNENIQYF.

In its sample, this clonotype was seen many times. V usage is TRBV29-1 and J usage is TRBJ2-4, with a possible D match to TRBD1 (5 bases). V lost 7 bases to trimming and J lost 0 bases, with 13 bases between them. Germline CDR1 is SQVTM and CDR2 is ANQGSEA. The CDR3 spans 14 residues. The CDR3 DNA reads TGCAGCGCGTACGAGACAGAAGCCAAAAACATTCAGTACTTC. This sequence encodes CSAYETEAKNIQYF.

The V and J genes are TRBV6-2 or TRBV6-3 and TRBJ2-7; D is possibly TRBD1 (7 bases). Per the germline V gene, CDR1 is MNHEY and CDR2 is SVGEGT. The CDR3 has 14 residues. The ends were cut back, 2 bases at V and 4 bases at J, with 12 bases in the middle. As DNA, the CDR3 is TGTGCCAGCAGTTACAGGGGGCGGGAATACGAGCAGTACTTC. This translates into CASSYRGREYEQYF.

This clonotype was observed many times. At one of its ends the junction is not consistent with the germline gene, which may arise from a read error. This chain links TRBV18 with TRBJ1-2; TRBD1 matches 8 bases. Per germline, CDR1 KGHSH and CDR2 LQKENI. The CDR3 has 14 amino acids. CDR3 region: CASSPDRELYGYTF. As DNA, the CDR3 is TGCGCCAGCAGCCCGGACAGGGAACTCTATGGCTACACCTTC.

This CDR3 reads CASSEPQGLGETQYF. CDR3 DNA: TGTGCCAGCAGTGAACCCCAGGGCCTTGGGGAGACCCAGTACTTC. The gene calls are TRBV6-1 and TRBJ2-5, with D perhaps matching TRBD1 (5 bases). Germline CDR1 is MNHNS and CDR2 is SASEGT. Trimming pared 2 bases from V and 5 bases from J, leaving 15 bases between. The CDR3 runs to 15 residues.

V usage is TRBV7-2 and J usage is TRBJ2-3; tentatively, D is TRBD1 or TRBD2 (6 bases each). V was pared by 8 bases and J by 1 base, with 16 bases between. Germline V gene sequence: CDR1 SGHTA, CDR2 FQGNSA. This CDR3 spans 15 amino acids. CDR3 coding DNA: TGTGCCAGCTGCCGGGGGCCCAGGGGCACAGATACGCAGTATTTT. Amino acid sequence: CASCRGPRGTDTQYF.

This clonotype was found a few times. The chain is built from TRBV7-9 and TRBJ1-4, with D perhaps TRBD1 (5 bases). Trimming cost V 6 bases and J 4 bases, with 15 bases left between them. Looked up from germline, CDR1 is SEHNR and CDR2 is FQNEAQ (reference sequence). CDR3 size: 15 residues. The CDR3 reads CASRSTTALNEKLFF. In DNA form, the CDR3 reads TGTGCCAGCAGATCTACGACAGCCCTTAATGAAAAACTGTTTTTT. Full variable domain (outside the CDR3, taken from reference TRBV7-9 and TRBJ1-4): DTGVSQNPRHKITKRGQNVTFRCDPISEHNRLYWYRQTLGQGPEFLTYFQNEAQLEKSRLLSDRFSAERPKGSFSTLEIQRTEQGDSAMYLCASRSTTALNEKLFFGSGTQLSVL.